This T cell receptor (beta chain) stems from a study of blood T cells in healthy people across ages. Between the trimmed V and J ends, which lost 1 base and 5 bases, there was a span of 17 bases. This CDR3 spans 15 amino acids. Germline assignment: CDR1 GTSNPN and CDR2 SVGIG (reference sequence). Donors were systemically healthy Caucasian individuals from Russia aged about 6 to 95 years. The study isolated at least 6.5 million PBMCs from each sample. This clonotype was counted a few times. Alongside a J-beta primer mix, a sample-barcoded 5' primer served in a second PCR lasting roughly 6 to 11 cycles. Every molecule of cDNA carried a tag from a template-switch adaptor with 12 random nucleotides. Each of the samples gave a minimum of 2.5 million paired-end reads that contained CDR3. TCRdb used MiXCR to reprocess the 5' RACE reads, holding one entry per CDR3 protein. The table records 1.5 million to 2 million distinct CDR3 sequences, about 30% of them present only once.

This receptor was obtained from a woman in her twenties or thirties in good health. The chain is built from TRBV30 and TRBJ2-5, with D perhaps matching TRBD2 (5 bases). Sequenced sample: blood. The CDR3 DNA reads TGTGCCTGGAGTGGTCCCCAGAGCGGTTGGGAGACCCAGTACTTC. This gives the protein CAWSGPQSGWETQYF. Complete variable domain (other parts from reference TRBV30 and TRBJ2-5): SQTIHQWPATLVQPVGSPLSLECTVEGTSNPNLYWYRQAAGRGLQLLFYSVGIGQISSEVPQNLSASRPQDRQFILSSKKLLLSDSGFYLCAWSGPQSGWETQYFGPGTRLLVL.